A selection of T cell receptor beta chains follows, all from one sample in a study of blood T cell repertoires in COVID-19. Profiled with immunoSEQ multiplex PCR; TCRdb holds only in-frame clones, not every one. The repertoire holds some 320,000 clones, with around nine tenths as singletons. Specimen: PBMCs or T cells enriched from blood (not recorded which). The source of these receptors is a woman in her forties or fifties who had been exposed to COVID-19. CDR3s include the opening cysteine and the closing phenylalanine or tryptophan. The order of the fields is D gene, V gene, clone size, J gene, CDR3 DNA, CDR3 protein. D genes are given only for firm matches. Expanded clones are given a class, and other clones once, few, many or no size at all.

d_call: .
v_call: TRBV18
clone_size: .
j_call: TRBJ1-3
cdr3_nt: TGTGCCAGCTCACCTCTCGCCGGAGCTAGGGGCTCTGGAAACACCATATATTTT
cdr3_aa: CASSPLAGARGSGNTIYF

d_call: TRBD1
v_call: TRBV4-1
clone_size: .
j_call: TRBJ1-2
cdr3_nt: TGCGCCAGCAGCCCCGGGACAGGGGGCGCGAGTATCTATGGCTACACCTTC
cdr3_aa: CASSPGTGGASIYGYTF

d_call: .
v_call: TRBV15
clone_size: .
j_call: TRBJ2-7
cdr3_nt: TGTGCCACCAGCAGAGATTTAGGCGGGACAGCGTACTCCTACGAGCAGTACTTC
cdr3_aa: CATSRDLGGTAYSYEQYF

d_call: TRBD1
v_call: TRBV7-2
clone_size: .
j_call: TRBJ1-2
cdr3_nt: TGTGCCAGCAGCTCATCGGGACAGGGGGACTATGGCTACACCTTC
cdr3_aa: CASSSSGQGDYGYTF

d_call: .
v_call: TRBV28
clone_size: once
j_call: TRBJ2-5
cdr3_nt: TGTGCCAGCAGGGGTCAAGCTAGGTACCAAGAGACCCAGTACTTC
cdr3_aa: CASRGQARYQETQYF

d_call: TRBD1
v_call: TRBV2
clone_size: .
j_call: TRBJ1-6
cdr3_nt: TGTGCCAGCGGATCAGGACAGGTGGATAATTCACCCCTCCACTTT
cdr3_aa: CASGSGQVDNSPLHF

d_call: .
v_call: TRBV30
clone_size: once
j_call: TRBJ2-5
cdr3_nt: TGTGCCTGGACCACCCTCAGGGAAATCCCAGAGACCCAGTACTTC
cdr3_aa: CAWTTLREIPETQYF

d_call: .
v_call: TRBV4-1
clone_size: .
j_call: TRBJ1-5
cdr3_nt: TGCGCCAGCAGCCAAGTCGCGGGCGGGGGGGGAAACAATCAGCCCCAGCATTTT
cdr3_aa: CASSQVAGGGGNNQPQHF

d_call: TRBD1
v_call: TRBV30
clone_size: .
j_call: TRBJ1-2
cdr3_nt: TGTGCCTGGAGAGTCAGGGGGCTGGAAGGCTACACCTTC
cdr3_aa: CAWRVRGLEGYTF

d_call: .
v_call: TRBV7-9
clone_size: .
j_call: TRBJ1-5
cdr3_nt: TGTGCCAGCAGCTCTCTGGGGGCTAGGCAGCCCCAGCATTTT
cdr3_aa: CASSSLGARQPQHF

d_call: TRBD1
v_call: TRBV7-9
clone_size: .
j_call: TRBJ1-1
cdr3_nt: TGTGCCAGCAGGCTGGGGACAGAATCTTCTGAAGCTTTCTTT
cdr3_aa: CASRLGTESSEAFF

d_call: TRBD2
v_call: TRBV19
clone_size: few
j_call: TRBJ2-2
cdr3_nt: TGTGCCAGTAGTAGGGGGGGGACCGGGGAGCTGTTTTTT
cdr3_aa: CASSRGGTGELFF

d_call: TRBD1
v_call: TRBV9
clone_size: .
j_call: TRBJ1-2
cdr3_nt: TGTGCCAGCAGCGCAACCCAACAGGGGGCGATAGGTGGCTACACCTTC
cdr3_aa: CASSATQQGAIGGYTF

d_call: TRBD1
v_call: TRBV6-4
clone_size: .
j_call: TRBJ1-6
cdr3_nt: TGTGCCAGCAGTGACGGGACAGGGGGTTATTCACCCCTCCACTTT
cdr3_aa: CASSDGTGGYSPLHF

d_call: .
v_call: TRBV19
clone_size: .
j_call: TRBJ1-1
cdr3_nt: TGTGCCAGTATCAATGTAATGAGGGCTGGGGCTGAAGCTTTCTTT
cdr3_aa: CASINVMRAGAEAFF

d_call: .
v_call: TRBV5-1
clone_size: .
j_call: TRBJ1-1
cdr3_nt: TGCGCCAGCAGCTTGGGGTGGAGCGCGGTGAACACTGAAGCTTTCTTT
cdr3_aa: CASSLGWSAVNTEAFF

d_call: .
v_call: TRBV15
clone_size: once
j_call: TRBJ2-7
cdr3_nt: TGTGCCACCAGCCGACAGCGGGTCTCCTACGAGCAGTACTTC
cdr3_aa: CATSRQRVSYEQYF

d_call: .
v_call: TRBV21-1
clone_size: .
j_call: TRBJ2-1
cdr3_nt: TGTGCCAGCAGAACTCGCTACAATGAGCAGTTCTTC
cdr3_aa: CASRTRYNEQFF

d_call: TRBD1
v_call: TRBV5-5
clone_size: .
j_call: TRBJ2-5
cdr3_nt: TGTGCCAGCAGCTTATACAGGGGGCAGGCCCAAGAGACCCAGTACTTC
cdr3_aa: CASSLYRGQAQETQYF

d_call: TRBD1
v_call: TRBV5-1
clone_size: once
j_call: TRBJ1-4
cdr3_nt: TGCGCCAGCAGCTTAGCCGGGACAGCCCAAAATGAAAAACTGTTTTTT
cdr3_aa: CASSLAGTAQNEKLFF

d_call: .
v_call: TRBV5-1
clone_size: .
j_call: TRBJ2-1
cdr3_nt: TGCGCCAGCAGCTCCACAGGGTCTTCCTACAATGAGCAGTTCTTC
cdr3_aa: CASSSTGSSYNEQFF

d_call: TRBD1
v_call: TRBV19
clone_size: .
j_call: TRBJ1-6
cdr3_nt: TGTGCCAGTAGTAAAACCACCGGGACAGAAGATTCGCGTTCACCCCTCCACTTT
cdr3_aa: CASSKTTGTEDSRSPLHF

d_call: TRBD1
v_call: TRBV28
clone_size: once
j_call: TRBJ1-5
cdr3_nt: TGTGCCAGCCGAGGGACAGAGTCTCTATCAAATCAGCCCCAGCATTTT
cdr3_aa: CASRGTESLSNQPQHF

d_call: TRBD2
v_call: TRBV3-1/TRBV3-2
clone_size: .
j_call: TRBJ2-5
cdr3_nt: TGTGCCAGCAGCCAAGCCATTTCTAGCGGGGGGGCGGAGACCCAGTACTTC
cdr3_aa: CASSQAISSGGAETQYF

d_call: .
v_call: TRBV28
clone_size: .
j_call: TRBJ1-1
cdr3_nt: TGTGCCAGCAGTCCGCGGAGGGGCATGAACACTGAAGCTTTCTTT
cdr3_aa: CASSPRRGMNTEAFF

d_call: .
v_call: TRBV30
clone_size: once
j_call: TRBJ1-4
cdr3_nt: TGTGCCTGGAGAGTGACATACGGGGATGGAAAACTGTTTTTT
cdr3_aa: CAWRVTYGDGKLFF

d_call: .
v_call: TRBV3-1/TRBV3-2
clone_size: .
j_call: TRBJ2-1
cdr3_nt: TGTGCCAGCAGCCAAGGGTTATTCGCAGGAGGGGACAATGAGCAGTTCTTC
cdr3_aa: CASSQGLFAGGDNEQFF

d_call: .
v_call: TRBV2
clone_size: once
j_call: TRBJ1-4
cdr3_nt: TGTGCCAGCAGCAGAGGGGGGGAGGTTGAAAAACTGTTTTTT
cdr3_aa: CASSRGGEVEKLFF

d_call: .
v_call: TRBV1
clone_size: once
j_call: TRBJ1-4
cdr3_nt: TGCACCAGCAGCCATGGCCCGGGCGGAGGTGGCCGAGGTGGTGAAAAACTGTTTTTT
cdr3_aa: CTSSHGPGGGGRGGEKLFF

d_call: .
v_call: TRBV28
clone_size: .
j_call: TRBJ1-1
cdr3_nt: TGTGCCAGCAGCCCTCTGACGGGTTGGGGCAGCGCTGAAGCTTTCTTT
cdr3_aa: CASSPLTGWGSAEAFF

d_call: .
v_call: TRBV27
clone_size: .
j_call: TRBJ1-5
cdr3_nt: TGTGCCAGCAGTTTATCGGGGTTTGGGCAGGGTAATCAGCCCCAGCATTTT
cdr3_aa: CASSLSGFGQGNQPQHF

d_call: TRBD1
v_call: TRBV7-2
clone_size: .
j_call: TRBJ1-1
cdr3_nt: TGTGCCAGCAGGCAGGGGGAAGTGAACACTGAAGCTTTCTTT
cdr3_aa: CASRQGEVNTEAFF

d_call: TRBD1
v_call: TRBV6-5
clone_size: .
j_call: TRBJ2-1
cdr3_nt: TGTGCCAGCAGTTACTGGGACAGGACCCACAATGAGCAGTTCTTC
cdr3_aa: CASSYWDRTHNEQFF